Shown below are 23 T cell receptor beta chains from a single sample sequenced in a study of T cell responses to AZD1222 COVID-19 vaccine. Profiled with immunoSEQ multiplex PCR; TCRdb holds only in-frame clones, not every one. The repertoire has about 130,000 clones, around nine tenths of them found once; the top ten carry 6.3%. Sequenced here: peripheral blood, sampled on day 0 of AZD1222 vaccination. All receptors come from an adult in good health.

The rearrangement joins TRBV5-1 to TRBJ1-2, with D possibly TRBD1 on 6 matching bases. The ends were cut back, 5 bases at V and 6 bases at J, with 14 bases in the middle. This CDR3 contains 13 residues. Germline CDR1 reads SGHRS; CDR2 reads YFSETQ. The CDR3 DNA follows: TGCGCCAGCAGTTCTAATGGGGGGCATGGCTACACCTTC. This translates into CASSSNGGHGYTF.

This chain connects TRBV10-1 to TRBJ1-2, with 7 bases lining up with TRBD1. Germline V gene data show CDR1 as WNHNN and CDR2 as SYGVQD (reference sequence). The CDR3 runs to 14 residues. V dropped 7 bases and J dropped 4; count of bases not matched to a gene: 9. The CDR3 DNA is TGCGCCAGCACCGGATCAGGGACAGTCTATGGCTACACCTTC. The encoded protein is CASTGSGTVYGYTF.

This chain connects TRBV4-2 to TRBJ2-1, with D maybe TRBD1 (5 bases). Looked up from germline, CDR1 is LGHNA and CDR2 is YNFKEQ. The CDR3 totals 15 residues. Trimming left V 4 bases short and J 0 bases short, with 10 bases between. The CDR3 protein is CASSLQDDSYNEQFF. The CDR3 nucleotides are TGTGCCAGCAGCCTACAGGACGACTCCTACAATGAGCAGTTCTTC.

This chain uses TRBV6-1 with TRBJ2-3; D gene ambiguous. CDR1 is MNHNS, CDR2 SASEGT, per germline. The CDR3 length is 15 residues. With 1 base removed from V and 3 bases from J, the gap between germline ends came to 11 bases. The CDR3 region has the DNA TGTGCCAGCAGTGAAGGGCTCAGAGGAACAGATACGCAGTATTTT. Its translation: CASSEGLRGTDTQYF.

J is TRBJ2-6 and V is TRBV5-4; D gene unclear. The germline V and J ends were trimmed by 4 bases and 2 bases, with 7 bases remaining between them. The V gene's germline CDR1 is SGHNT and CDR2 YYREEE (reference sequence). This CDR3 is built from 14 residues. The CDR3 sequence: CASSPGPGANVLTF. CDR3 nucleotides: TGTGCCAGCAGCCCTGGCCCTGGGGCCAACGTCCTGACTTTC.

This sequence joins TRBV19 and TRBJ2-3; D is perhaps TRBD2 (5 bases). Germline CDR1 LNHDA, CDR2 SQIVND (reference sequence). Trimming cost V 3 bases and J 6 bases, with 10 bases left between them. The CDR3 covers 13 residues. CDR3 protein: CASSILGGDTQYF. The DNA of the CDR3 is TGTGCCAGTAGTATCTTAGGCGGGGATACGCAGTATTTT. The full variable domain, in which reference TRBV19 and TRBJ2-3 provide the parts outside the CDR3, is DGGITQSPKYLFRKEGQNVTLSCEQNLNHDAMYWYRQDPGQGLRLIYYSQIVNDFQKGDIAEGYSVSREKKESFPLTVTSAQKNPTAFYLCASSILGGDTQYFGPGTRLTVL.

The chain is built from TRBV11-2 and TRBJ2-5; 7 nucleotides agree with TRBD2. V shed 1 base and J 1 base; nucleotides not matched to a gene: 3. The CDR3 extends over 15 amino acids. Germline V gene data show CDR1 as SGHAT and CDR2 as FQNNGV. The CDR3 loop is CASSLGTRPQETQYF. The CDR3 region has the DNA TGTGCCAGCAGCTTAGGGACTAGACCCCAAGAGACCCAGTACTTC.

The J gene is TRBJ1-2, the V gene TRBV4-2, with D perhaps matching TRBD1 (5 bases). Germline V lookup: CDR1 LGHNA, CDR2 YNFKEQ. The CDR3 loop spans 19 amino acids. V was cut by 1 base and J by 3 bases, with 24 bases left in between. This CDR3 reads CASSQALRQSIFGDYGYTF. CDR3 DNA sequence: TGTGCCAGCAGCCAAGCTCTCAGACAGTCGATTTTTGGTGACTATGGCTACACCTTC.

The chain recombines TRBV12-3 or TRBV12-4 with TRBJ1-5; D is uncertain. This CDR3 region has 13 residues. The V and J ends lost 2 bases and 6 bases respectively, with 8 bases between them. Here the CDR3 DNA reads TGTGCCAGCAGTTTAAGCAGCGGTCAGCCCCAGCATTTT. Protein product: CASSLSSGQPQHF.

CDR3 sequence: CASSRQVEAPLHF. CDR3 DNA sequence: TGTGCCAGCAGTCGACAGGTGGAGGCACCCCTCCACTTT. V is TRBV6-6 and J is TRBJ1-6; a weak D match, TRBD1 (6 bases). Trimming shortened V by 5 bases and J by 11 bases, and 13 bases separated the two germline ends. The CDR3 consists of 13 residues. In germline, CDR1 is MNHNY, CDR2 SVGAGI (reference sequence).

CDR3 DNA: TGTGCCAGTAGTCGCACTAGCCAACGGCCAGATACGCAGTATTTT. As protein: CASSRTSQRPDTQYF. The V call is TRBV19, the J call TRBJ2-3; D is perhaps TRBD2 (6 bases). CDR1 LNHDA and CDR2 SQIVND come from the germline V gene (reference sequence). The CDR3 consists of 15 residues. V lost 5 bases, J lost 4 bases, and 16 bases lay in between. The full variable domain, rest sourced from reference TRBV19 and TRBJ2-3, is DGGITQSPKYLFRKEGQNVTLSCEQNLNHDAMYWYRQDPGQGLRLIYYSQIVNDFQKGDIAEGYSVSREKKESFPLTVTSAQKNPTAFYLCASSRTSQRPDTQYFGPGTRLTVL.

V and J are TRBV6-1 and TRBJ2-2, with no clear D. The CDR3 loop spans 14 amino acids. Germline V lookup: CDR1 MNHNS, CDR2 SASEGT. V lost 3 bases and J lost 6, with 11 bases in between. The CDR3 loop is CASSEGGEAGELFF. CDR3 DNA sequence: TGTGCCAGCAGTGAGGGTGGAGAGGCCGGGGAGCTGTTTTTT.

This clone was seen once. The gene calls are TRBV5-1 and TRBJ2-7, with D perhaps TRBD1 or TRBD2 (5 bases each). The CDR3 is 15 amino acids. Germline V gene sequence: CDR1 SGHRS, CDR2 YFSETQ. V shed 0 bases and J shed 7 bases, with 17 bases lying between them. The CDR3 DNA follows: TGCGCCAGCAGCTTGGGTCGGGACCCTCCTGTAGAGCAGTACTTC. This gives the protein CASSLGRDPPVEQYF.

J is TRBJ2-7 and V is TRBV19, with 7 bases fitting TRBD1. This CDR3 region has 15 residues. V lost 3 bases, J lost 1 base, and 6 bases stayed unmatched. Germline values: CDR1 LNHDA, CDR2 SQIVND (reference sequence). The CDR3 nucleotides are TGTGCCAGTAGTATTCAGGGACAGACATCCTACGAGCAGTACTTC. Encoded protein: CASSIQGQTSYEQYF.

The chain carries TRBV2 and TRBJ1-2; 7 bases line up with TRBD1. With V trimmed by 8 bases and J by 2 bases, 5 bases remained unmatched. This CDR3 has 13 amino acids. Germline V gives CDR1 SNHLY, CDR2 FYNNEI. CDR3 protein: CASGVQGNYGYTF. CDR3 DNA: TGTGCCAGCGGCGTACAGGGGAACTATGGCTACACCTTC.

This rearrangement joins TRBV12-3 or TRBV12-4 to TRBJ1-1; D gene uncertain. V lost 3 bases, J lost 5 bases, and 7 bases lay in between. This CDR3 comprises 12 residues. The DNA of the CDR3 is TGTGCCAGCAGTTTTTTCCGGACTGAAGCTTTCTTT. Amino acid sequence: CASSFFRTEAFF.

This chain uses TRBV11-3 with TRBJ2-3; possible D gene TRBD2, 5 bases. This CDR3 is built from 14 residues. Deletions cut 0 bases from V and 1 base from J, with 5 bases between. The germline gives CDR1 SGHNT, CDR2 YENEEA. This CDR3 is CASSLEAGTDTQYF. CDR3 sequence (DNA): TGTGCCAGCAGCTTAGAAGCGGGCACAGATACGCAGTATTTT.

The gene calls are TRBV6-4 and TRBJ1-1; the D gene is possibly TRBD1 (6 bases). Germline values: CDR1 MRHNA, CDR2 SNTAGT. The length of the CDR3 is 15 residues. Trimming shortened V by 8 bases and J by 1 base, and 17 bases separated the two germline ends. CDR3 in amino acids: CASSLFGGRNTEAFF. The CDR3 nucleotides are TGTGCCAGCTCATTATTCGGGGGCAGGAACACTGAAGCTTTCTTT.

This chain's CDR3 is CASSPDSDPEAFF. DNA of the CDR3: TGCGCCAGCAGCCCTGACAGCGACCCTGAAGCTTTCTTT. The chain uses TRBV10-1 and TRBJ1-1; possibly TRBD1 for D (5 bases). The CDR3 totals 13 residues. Germline V lookup: CDR1 WNHNN, CDR2 SYGVQD (reference sequence). V lost 6 bases, J lost 6 bases, and 14 bases lay in between.

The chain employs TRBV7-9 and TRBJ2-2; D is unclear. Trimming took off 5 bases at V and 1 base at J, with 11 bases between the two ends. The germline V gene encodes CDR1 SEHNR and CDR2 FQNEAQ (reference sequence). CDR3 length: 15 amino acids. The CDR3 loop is CASSPEPQNTGELFF. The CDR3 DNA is TGTGCCAGCAGCCCCGAGCCCCAGAACACCGGGGAGCTGTTTTTT.

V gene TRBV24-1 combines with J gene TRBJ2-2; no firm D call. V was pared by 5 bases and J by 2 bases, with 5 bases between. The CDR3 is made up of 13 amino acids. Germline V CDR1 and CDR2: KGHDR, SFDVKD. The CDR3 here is CATSVPNTGELFF. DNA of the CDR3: TGTGCCACCAGTGTCCCCAACACCGGGGAGCTGTTTTTT.

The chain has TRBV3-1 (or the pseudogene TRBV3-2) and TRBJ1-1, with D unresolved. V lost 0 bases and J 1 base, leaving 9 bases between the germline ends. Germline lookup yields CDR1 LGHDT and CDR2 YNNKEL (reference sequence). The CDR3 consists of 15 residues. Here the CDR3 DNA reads TGTGCCAGCAGCCAAGATCCGACACCGAACACTGAAGCTTTCTTT. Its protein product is CASSQDPTPNTEAFF.

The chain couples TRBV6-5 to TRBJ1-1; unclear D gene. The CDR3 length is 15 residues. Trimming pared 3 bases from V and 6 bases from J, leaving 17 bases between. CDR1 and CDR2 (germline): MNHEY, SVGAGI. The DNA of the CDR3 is TGTGCCAGCAGTTATGACCCGCTCCCTGCTTCTGAAGCTTTCTTT. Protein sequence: CASSYDPLPASEAFF.